The next 10 T cell receptor beta chains were all read from a single sample in a study of cytomegalovirus exposure and HLA in healthy donors. A multiplex PCR was run with 60 Vbeta primers and 13 Jbeta primers. The data were produced by immunoSEQ multiplex PCR, yet TCRdb's version contains in-frame clones alone and is incomplete. This sample yields 65,000 to 90,000 clones, of which 76% are seen a single time; more than 2.5% belongs to the top ten. Sequencing input: PBMCs. All receptors derive from a man between 40 and 49 years old in good health and CMV-seronegative.

This chain joins TRBV27 and TRBJ2-3; 9 nucleotides match TRBD2. The CDR3 is 15 residues long. Trimming took 4 bases from V and 6 from J; bases not matched to a gene: 8. Germline-derived CDR1 and CDR2 are MNHEY and SMNVEV (reference sequence). Written as DNA, the CDR3 is TGTGCCAGCAGTTCCAGCGGGGGGCCTTATGATACGCAGTATTTT. Protein sequence: CASSSSGGPYDTQYF.

This chain joins TRBV30 and TRBJ2-7; 9 positions agree with TRBD1. Germline V gene sequence: CDR1 GTSNPN, CDR2 SVGIG (reference sequence). The CDR3 has 16 amino acids. The V segment lost 3 bases and the J segment 4 bases; nucleotides outside the gene matches: 13. The CDR3 DNA follows: TGTGCCTGGAGAAAGAAGGGACAGGGAAACGGGTACGAGCAGTACTTC. This gives the protein CAWRKKGQGNGYEQYF.

This clone turned up a few times. The chain employs TRBV4-2 and TRBJ2-7; D ambiguous. Trimming stripped 0 bases from V and 5 bases from J, with 17 bases between. From germline, CDR1 is LGHNA and CDR2 YNFKEQ. The CDR3 is 16 amino acids. The CDR3 DNA reads as TGTGCCAGCAGCCAAGATAATTCGCTCGGGTGGAACGAGCAGTACTTC. Its translation is CASSQDNSLGWNEQYF.

V and J are TRBV25-1 and TRBJ1-3; a weak D match, TRBD1 (6 bases). This CDR3 comprises 18 residues. Germline CDR1 and CDR2: MGHDK and SYGVNS. Trimming removed 1 base from V and 1 base from J, with 17 bases in between. For the CDR3, the DNA is TGTGCCAGCAGTGAATTAAGTCAGGGGTATGGGTCTGGAAACACCATATATTTT. Residues: CASSELSQGYGSGNTIYF.

This clone was counted only a few times. Other DNA sequences in the sample encode the same CDR3. The V gene is TRBV4-3, the J gene TRBJ2-3; D remains unclear. Germline-derived CDR1 and CDR2 are LGHNA and YSLEER. The length of the CDR3 is 14 residues. With 0 bases removed from V and 1 base from J, the gap between germline ends came to 5 bases. DNA for the CDR3: TGCGCCAGCAGCCAAGATCGCGGCACAGATACGCAGTATTTT. It specifies CASSQDRGTDTQYF.

The chain recombines TRBV28 with TRBJ2-7; the D gene is possibly TRBD2 (7 bases). The CDR3 runs to 14 residues. Between the trimmed V and J ends, which lost 6 bases and 5 bases, there was a span of 17 bases. Germline loops: CDR1 MDHEN, CDR2 SYDVKM. The CDR3 DNA follows: TGTGCCAGCAGCTTCCCTGAGGGGGGGAACGAGCAGTACTTC. This encodes CASSFPEGGNEQYF.

This sequence joins TRBV4-2 and TRBJ2-1; tentatively, D is TRBD2 (7 bases). There are 17 residues in the CDR3. V was cut by 4 bases and J by 3 bases, with 19 bases left in between. In germline, CDR1 is LGHNA, CDR2 YNFKEQ. CDR3 nucleotides: TGTGCCAGCAGCCTGTATACGAGGAGGGGGGGCTACAATGAGCAGTTCTTC. Protein product: CASSLYTRRGGYNEQFF.

The chain is built from TRBV11-2 and TRBJ2-7; 8 bases fit TRBD2. Germline trimming cut 1 base from V and 6 bases from J; bases unmatched to any gene: 8. Per germline, CDR1 SGHAT and CDR2 FQNNGV. This CDR3 is built from 15 residues. The CDR3 sequence: CASSLVRGGLREQYF. In DNA, the CDR3 is TGTGCCAGCAGCTTAGTACGGGGGGGCCTACGCGAGCAGTACTTC.

The gene calls are TRBV27 and TRBJ2-4, with TRBD2 matching 11 bases. CDR1 is MNHEY and CDR2 is SMNVEV in the germline V gene (reference sequence). There are 16 residues in the CDR3. The J segment lost 2 bases and the V segment lost 5 bases, leaving 5 bases of the junction unmatched. CDR3 loop: CASSLSGGGPKNIQYF. CDR3 DNA sequence: TGTGCCAGCAGTCTTAGCGGGGGGGGGCCCAAAAACATTCAGTACTTC.

The chain couples TRBV27 to TRBJ1-2; the match to TRBD1 covers 7 bases. V lost 3 bases, J lost 4 bases, and 2 bases stayed unmatched. The CDR3 totals 13 residues. The V gene's germline CDR1 is MNHEY and CDR2 SMNVEV (reference sequence). The CDR3 DNA is TGTGCCAGCAGTTTCCAGGGGGTCTATGGCTACACCTTC. Translating it yields CASSFQGVYGYTF.